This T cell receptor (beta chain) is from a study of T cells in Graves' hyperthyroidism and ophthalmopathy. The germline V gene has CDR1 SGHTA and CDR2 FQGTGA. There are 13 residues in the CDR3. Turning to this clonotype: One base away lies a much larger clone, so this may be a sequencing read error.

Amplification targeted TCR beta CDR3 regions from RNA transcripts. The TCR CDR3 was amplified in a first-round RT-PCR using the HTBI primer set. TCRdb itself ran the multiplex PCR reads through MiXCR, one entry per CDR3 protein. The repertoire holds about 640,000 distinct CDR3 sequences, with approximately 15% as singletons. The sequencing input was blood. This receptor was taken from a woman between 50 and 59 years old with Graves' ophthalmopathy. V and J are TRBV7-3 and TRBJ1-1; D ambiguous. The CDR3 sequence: CANSLKSNTEAFF. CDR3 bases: TGTGCCAACAGCTTAAAATCGAACACTGAAGCTTTCTTT. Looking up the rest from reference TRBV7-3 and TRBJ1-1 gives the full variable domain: GAGVSQTPSNKVTEKGKYVELRCDPISGHTALYWYRQSLGQGPEFLIYFQGTGAADDSGLPNDRFFAVRPEGSVSTLKIQRTERGDSAVYLCANSLKSNTEAFFGQGTRLTVV.